This TCR beta chain comes out of a study of healthy donors' naive CD4 and CD8 T cells. Findings and caveats of the study: Bias from naive T cell homeostatic proliferation was not addressed. Positive CDR3 charge linked to CD4+ cells, negative to CD8+ cells.

Starting from about 0.45 ug of total RNA, TCR libraries were made with linear amplification. Via MiXCR, TCRdb re-called the reads, giving one row per CDR3 protein. The sample includes some 190,000 distinct CDR3 sequences, 65% to 80% of them seen just once. A note on this clonotype: Its target is not known.

This CDR3 spans 12 amino acids. Germline V gene data show CDR1 as MNHEY and CDR2 as SVGAGI. The ends were cut back, 7 bases at V and 10 bases at J, with 14 bases in the middle. The chain combines TRBV6-5 with TRBJ2-1; D ambiguous. The sample comprised naive CD4+ and CD8+ T cells sorted from blood, pooled from several donors. This TCR came from a pool of human donors in good health; the sample pools cells from several healthy donors. CDR3 DNA sequence: TGTGCCAGCACCCACCCTGGAAAAGAGCAGTTCTTC. This encodes CASTHPGKEQFF.